A selection of T cell receptor beta chains follows, all from one sample in a study of cytomegalovirus exposure and HLA in healthy donors. The method was immunoSEQ multiplex PCR; TCRdb's version includes in-frame clones alone and lacks a portion of them. The sample lists approximately 50,000 clones; 80% were seen once. The specimen was PBMCs. The receptor source for this set is a young man in good health and CMV-seropositive. Both conserved end residues are part of each CDR3. Fields, in order: clone size, D gene, J gene, V gene, CDR3 DNA, CDR3 protein. A D gene is named only where the DNA matches it firmly. For some rows the clone size is stated as once, few or many, or as a class when expanded; others skip it.

. | . | TRBJ2-7 | TRBV27 | TGTGCCAGCAGTTATCGGGAGTCCTACGAGCAGTACTTC | CASSYRESYEQYF
few | . | TRBJ2-6 | TRBV4-2 | TGTGCCAGCAGCCGGACCGGGACAACCCTCGCAAGGGCCAACGTCCTGACTTTC | CASSRTGTTLARANVLTF
. | . | TRBJ2-7 | TRBV5-6 | TGTGCCAGCAGCTCCTGGGCGGGGATTGGGCAGTACTTC | CASSSWAGIGQYF
. | TRBD2 | TRBJ2-7 | TRBV27 | TGTGCCAGCAGTAGAAAGCGGGGGGCCGCCTACGAGCAGTACTTC | CASSRKRGAAYEQYF
. | TRBD1 | TRBJ1-6 | TRBV7-7 | TGTGCCAGCAGCTCTACGGGCGGCGCAGGGGGCTATTCACCCCTCCACTTT | CASSSTGGAGGYSPLHF
medium-sized | TRBD1 | TRBJ1-6 | TRBV6-1 | TGTGCCAGCAGTGAACTGCCGGGACAGGGGAGTTCACCCCTCCACTTT | CASSELPGQGSSPLHF
few | TRBD1 | TRBJ1-6 | TRBV9 | TGTGCCAGCAGCACGGCTGGGACAGGGCTTGGTTCACCCCTCCACTTT | CASSTAGTGLGSPLHF
. | TRBD2 | TRBJ2-3 | TRBV5-4 | TGTGCCAGCAGCTTAAACCCCGGGGGGGTTACAGATACGCAGTATTTT | CASSLNPGGVTDTQYF
once | . | TRBJ1-2 | TRBV15 | TGTGCCACCAGCAGAAGGGGGAAACAGCGGGGAAACTATGGCTACACCTTC | CATSRRGKQRGNYGYTF
. | . | TRBJ1-4 | TRBV2 | TGTGCCAGCGTGTCGCCGGATGAAAAACTGTTTTTT | CASVSPDEKLFF
. | TRBD1 | TRBJ1-2 | TRBV9 | TGTGCCAGCAGCGTACCTCCAACAGGGGCGGGTGGCTACACCTTC | CASSVPPTGAGGYTF
once | . | TRBJ2-7 | TRBV6-1 | TGTGCCAGCCAGCAGGGCTACGAGCAGTACTTC | CASQQGYEQYF
. | . | TRBJ2-1 | TRBV11-3 | TGTGCCAGCAGTACCGGGACTCACTACAATGAGCAGTTCTTC | CASSTGTHYNEQFF
. | . | TRBJ1-6 | TRBV9 | TGTGCCAGCAGCCTCGCGGGGACGGATAATTCACCCCTCCACTTT | CASSLAGTDNSPLHF
. | TRBD1 | TRBJ2-7 | TRBV9 | TGTGCCAGCAGCGTCGGACAGGTGAACTACGAGCAGTACTTC | CASSVGQVNYEQYF
. | TRBD1 | TRBJ1-1 | TRBV4-2 | TGTGCCAGCAGCCAAAAGGGACAGATGAACACTGAAGCTTTCTTT | CASSQKGQMNTEAFF
. | TRBD2 | TRBJ2-2 | TRBV4-2 | TGTGCCAGCTCTCGACTAGCGGGGGGGACCGGGGAGCTGTTTTTT | CASSRLAGGTGELFF
. | TRBD1 | TRBJ1-5 | TRBV27 | TGTGCCAGCAGTCCGGGGGACAGCAAAGGGCCTTATAGCAATCAGCCCCAGCATTTT | CASSPGDSKGPYSNQPQHF
. | . | TRBJ1-6 | TRBV19 | TGTGCCAGTAGTGATCGGGATTCACCCCTCCACTTT | CASSDRDSPLHF
. | TRBD2 | TRBJ2-5 | TRBV6-1 | TGTGCCAGCAGTGAACTAGCGGGGGGGCCAGAGACCCAGTACTTC | CASSELAGGPETQYF
. | TRBD2 | TRBJ2-5 | TRBV5-1 | TGCGCCAGCAGCTTGGTTGGCGGGGGGCTCCAAGAGACCCAGTACTTC | CASSLVGGGLQETQYF